The TCR beta chain under discussion was sequenced for a study of long-term antiretroviral therapy in people with HIV. The germline gives CDR1 SGHAT, CDR2 FQNNGV. The CDR3 runs to 15 residues. V gave up 4 bases and J gave up 2 bases; unmatched junction bases: 4. With respect to this clone: Its target is unknown.

Donors each had at least one pre-ART PBMC sample and at least two post-ART ones. Treatment for all HIV-infected participants took place in the United States. The study, taken as a whole, reports: Controls had broader CDR3 length ranges than HIV repertoires did.

They ran version v3.0 of the immunoSEQ assay at survey level. Per sample, sequencing targeted about 35,000-55,000 T-cell genomes. Assay: immunoSEQ multiplex PCR; the TCRdb copy retains only in-frame clones and omits some. The table includes some 15,000 clones, roughly 88% detected once. The receptor was isolated from a man aged 35 to 55 with HIV. V gene TRBV11-2 combines with J gene TRBJ2-7; 11 nucleotides agree with TRBD2. The material was unsorted PBMCs, obtained 6.2 years after starting antiretroviral therapy. The CDR3 nucleotides read TGTGCCAGCAGCTCGATTAGCGGGAGGGCCTACGAGCAGTACTTC. As protein: CASSSISGRAYEQYF.